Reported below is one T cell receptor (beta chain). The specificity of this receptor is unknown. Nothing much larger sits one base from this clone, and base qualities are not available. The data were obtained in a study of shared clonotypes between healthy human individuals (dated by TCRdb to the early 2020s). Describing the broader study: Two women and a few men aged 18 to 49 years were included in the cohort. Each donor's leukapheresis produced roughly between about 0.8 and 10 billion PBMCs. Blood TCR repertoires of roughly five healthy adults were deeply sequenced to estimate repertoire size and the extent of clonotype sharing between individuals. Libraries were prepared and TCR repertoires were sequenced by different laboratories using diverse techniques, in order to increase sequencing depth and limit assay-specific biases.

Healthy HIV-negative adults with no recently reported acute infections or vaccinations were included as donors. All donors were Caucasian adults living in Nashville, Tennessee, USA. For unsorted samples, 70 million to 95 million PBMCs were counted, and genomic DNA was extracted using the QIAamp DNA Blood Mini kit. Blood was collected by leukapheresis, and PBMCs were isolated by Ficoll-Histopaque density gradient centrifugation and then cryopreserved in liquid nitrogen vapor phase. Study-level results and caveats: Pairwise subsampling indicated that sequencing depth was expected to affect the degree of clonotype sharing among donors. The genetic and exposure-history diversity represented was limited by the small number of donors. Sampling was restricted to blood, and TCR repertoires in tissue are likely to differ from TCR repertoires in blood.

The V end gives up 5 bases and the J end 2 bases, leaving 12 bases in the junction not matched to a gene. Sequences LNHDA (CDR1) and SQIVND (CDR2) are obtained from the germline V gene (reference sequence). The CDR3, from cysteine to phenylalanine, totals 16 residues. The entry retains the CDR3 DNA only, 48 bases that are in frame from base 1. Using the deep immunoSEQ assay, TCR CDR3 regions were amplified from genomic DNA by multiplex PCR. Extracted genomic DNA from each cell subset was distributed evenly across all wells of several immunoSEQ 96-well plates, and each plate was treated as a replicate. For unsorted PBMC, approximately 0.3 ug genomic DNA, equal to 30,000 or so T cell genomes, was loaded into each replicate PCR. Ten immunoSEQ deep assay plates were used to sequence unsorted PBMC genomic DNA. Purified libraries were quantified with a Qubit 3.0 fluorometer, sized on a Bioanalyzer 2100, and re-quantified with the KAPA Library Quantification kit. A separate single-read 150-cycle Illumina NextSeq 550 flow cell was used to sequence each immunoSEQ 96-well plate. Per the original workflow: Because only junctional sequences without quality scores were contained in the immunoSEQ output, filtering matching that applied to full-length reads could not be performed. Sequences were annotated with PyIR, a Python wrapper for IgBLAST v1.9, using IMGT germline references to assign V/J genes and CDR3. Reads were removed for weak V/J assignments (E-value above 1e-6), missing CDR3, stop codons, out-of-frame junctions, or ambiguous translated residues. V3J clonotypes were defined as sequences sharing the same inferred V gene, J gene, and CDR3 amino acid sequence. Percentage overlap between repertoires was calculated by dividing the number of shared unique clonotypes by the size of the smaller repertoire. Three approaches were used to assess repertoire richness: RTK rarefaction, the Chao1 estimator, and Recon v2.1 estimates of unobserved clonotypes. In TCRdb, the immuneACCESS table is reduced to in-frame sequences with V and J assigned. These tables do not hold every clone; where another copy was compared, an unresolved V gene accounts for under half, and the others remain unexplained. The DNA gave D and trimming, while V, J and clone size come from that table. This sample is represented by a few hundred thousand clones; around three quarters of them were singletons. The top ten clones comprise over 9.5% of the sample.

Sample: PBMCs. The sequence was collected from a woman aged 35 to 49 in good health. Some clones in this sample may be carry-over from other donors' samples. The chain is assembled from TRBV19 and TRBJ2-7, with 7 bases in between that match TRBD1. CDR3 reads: CASSPRQQGFTYEQYF. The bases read TGTGCCAGTAGTCCACGTCAACAGGGGTTTACCTACGAGCAGTACTTC.